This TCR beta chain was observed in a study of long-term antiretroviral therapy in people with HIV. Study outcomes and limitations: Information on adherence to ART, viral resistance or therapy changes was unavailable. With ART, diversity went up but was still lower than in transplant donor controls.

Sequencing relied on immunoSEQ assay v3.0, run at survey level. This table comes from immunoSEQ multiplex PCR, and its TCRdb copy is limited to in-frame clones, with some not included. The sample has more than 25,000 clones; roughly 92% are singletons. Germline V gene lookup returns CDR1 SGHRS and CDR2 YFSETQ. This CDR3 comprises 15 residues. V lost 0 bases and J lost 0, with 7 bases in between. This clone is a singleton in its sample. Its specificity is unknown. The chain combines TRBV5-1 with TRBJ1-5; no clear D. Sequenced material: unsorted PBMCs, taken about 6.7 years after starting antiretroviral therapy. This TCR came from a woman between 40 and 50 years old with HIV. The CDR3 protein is CASSLDSGSNQPQHF. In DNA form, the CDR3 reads TGCGCCAGCAGCTTGGATTCTGGTAGCAATCAGCCCCAGCATTTT.